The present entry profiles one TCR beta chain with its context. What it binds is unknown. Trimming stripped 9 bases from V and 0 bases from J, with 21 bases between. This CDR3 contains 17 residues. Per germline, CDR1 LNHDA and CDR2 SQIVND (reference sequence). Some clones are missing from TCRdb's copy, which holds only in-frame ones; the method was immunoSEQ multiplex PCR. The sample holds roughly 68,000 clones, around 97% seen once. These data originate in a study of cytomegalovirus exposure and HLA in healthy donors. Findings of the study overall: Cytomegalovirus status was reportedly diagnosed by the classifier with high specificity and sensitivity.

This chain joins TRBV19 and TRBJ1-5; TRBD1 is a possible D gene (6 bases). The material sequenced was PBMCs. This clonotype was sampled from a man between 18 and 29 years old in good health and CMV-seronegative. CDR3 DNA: TGTGCCAGCACTTCCCATGCAGGGGTTGATAGCAATCAGCCCCAGCATTTT. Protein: CASTSHAGVDSNQPQHF.